What follows are 31 T cell receptor beta chains derived from one specimen sequenced in a study of blood T cell repertoires in COVID-19 (dated by TCRdb to between 2020 and 2021). Library preparation used the immunoSEQ multiplex PCR assay. TCRdb carries this immuneACCESS record with in-frame sequences only. Its versions omit some clonotypes, under half of them owing to an unresolved V gene in the studies checked, with the rest unexplained. Across this sample there are 95,000 to 100,000 clones, with approximately 92% seen only once. Around 6% of the sample is taken by the ten largest. The sequenced sample consisted of peripheral blood. Receptors originate from a man aged 45 to 65 with active COVID-19.

Only one count was recorded for this clone. This rearrangement joins TRBV9 to TRBJ2-2; tentatively, D is TRBD2 (6 bases). V lost 3 bases and J lost 7, with 25 bases in between. CDR3 length: 18 amino acids. Germline-derived CDR1 and CDR2 are SGDLS and YYNGEE. CDR3 in DNA: TGTGCCAGCAGCGCCCTGGCCGGGAGTGCCTCCGGGGTCGGGGAGCTGTTTTTT. Encoded protein: CASSALAGSASGVGELFF.

This clone was observed a few times. The chain joins TRBV11-3 to TRBJ2-1; the match to TRBD2 covers 8 bases. Per the germline V gene, CDR1 is SGHNT and CDR2 is YENEEA. The CDR3 has 14 amino acids. J was trimmed by 5 bases and V by 5 bases; bases with no gene match: 5. The chain's CDR3 is CASSLSGTNNEQFF. CDR3 nucleotide sequence: TGTGCCAGCAGCCTTAGCGGGACCAACAATGAGCAGTTCTTC. Together with reference TRBV11-3 and TRBJ2-1, the CDR3 gives the full variable domain: EAGVVQSPRYKIIEKKQPVAFWCNPISGHNTLYWYLQNLGQGPELLIRYENEEAVDDSQLPKDRFSAERLKGVDSTLKIQPAELGDSAVYLCASSLSGTNNEQFFGPGTRLTVL.

This clone occurred once. V is TRBV7-2 and J is TRBJ2-1; 7 nucleotides match TRBD2. This CDR3 contains 16 residues. Germline lookup yields CDR1 SGHTA and CDR2 FQGNSA. V dropped 2 bases and J dropped 4; count of bases not matched to a gene: 8. The CDR3 is CASSLFLADEYNEQFF. CDR3 sequence (DNA): TGTGCCAGCAGCTTATTTCTAGCGGATGAATACAATGAGCAGTTCTTC.

This clone was seen just once. The chain combines TRBV20-1 with TRBJ2-2; D is perhaps TRBD1 (6 bases). Germline CDR1 reads DFQATT; CDR2 reads SNEGSKA (reference sequence). V dropped 3 bases and J dropped 5 bases, with 10 bases sitting between them. This CDR3 is 13 amino acids long. The chain's CDR3 is CSASRQGTGELFF. CDR3 DNA: TGCAGTGCTAGTCGGCAGGGGACCGGGGAGCTGTTTTTT.

The rearrangement joins TRBV28 to TRBJ2-7; TRBD2 matches at 11 bases. The germline V gene has CDR1 MDHEN and CDR2 SYDVKM. CDR3 size: 15 residues. The J segment lost 0 bases and the V segment lost 5 bases, leaving 3 bases of the junction unmatched. CDR3 amino acids: CASSAGTSGSYEQYF. DNA of the CDR3: TGTGCCAGCAGTGCCGGGACTAGCGGCTCCTACGAGCAGTACTTC.

The chain has TRBV5-1 and TRBJ2-7; 12 bases are a match to TRBD2. The J segment lost 3 bases and the V segment lost 3 bases, leaving 10 bases of the junction unmatched. The length of the CDR3 is 17 residues. Germline CDR1 and CDR2: SGHRS and YFSETQ. The CDR3 DNA is TGCGCCAGCAGCTCACCGCCAGGACTAGCGGGAAACTACGAGCAGTACTTC. Amino acids: CASSSPPGLAGNYEQYF.

This clone was detected only once. The V gene is TRBV5-1, the J gene TRBJ2-1; 9 nucleotides match TRBD1. The germline CDR1 and CDR2 sequences are SGHRS and YFSETQ. This CDR3 spans 14 amino acids. The junction had 8 bases not matched to a gene; V was cut back by 5 bases and J by 8 bases. The CDR3 reads CASRQGQGTDEQFF. In DNA form, the CDR3 reads TGCGCCAGCAGACAGGGACAGGGAACGGATGAGCAGTTCTTC.

Here the CDR3 DNA reads TGTGCCAGCAGAAAGGGGGTAGCGGGAGGTACAGATACGCAGTATTTT. It yields the protein CASRKGVAGGTDTQYF. V is TRBV11-2 and J is TRBJ2-3; 10 bases are a match to TRBD2. This CDR3 contains 16 residues. After removal of 6 bases from V and 3 bases from J, the junction contained 9 bases not matched to a gene. CDR1 and CDR2 from the germline V gene are SGHAT and FQNNGV.

The chain is built from TRBV30 and TRBJ1-2; D call uncertain. The CDR3 is 15 residues long. Germline V lookup: CDR1 GTSNPN, CDR2 SVGIG (reference sequence). V was trimmed by 4 bases and J by 8 bases, leaving 23 bases between them. The CDR3 is CAWTAGRSLLYGYTF. The CDR3, as DNA: TGTGCCTGGACCGCTGGCAGATCCTTGTTATACGGCTACACCTTC. Complete variable domain (other parts from reference TRBV30 and TRBJ1-2): SQTIHQWPATLVQPVGSPLSLECTVEGTSNPNLYWYRQAAGRGLQLLFYSVGIGQISSEVPQNLSASRPQDRQFILSSKKLLLSDSGFYLCAWTAGRSLLYGYTFGSGTRLTVV.

Regarding this clone: The identical CDR3 is also encoded by other nucleotide sequences in the sample. V is TRBV6-5 and J is TRBJ1-3; D is undetermined. V was cut by 8 bases and J by 1 base, with 9 bases left in between. The CDR3 runs to 13 residues. Germline V gene lookup returns CDR1 MNHEY and CDR2 SVGAGI. The CDR3 sequence is CASRGGSGNTIYF. DNA for the CDR3: TGTGCCAGCCGGGGTGGATCTGGAAACACCATATATTTT.

This chain joins TRBV6-5 and TRBJ2-7; 9 nucleotides match TRBD1. CDR3 length equals 14 residues. CDR1 and CDR2 (germline): MNHEY, SVGAGI. Trimming took 3 bases from V and 6 from J; bases not matched to a gene: 6. For the CDR3, the DNA is TGTGCCAGCAGTTATTCGGACAGGGGAGGCGAGCAGTACTTC. Amino acids: CASSYSDRGGEQYF.

The chain combines TRBV7-2 with TRBJ2-3; D is undetermined. The CDR3 contains 16 residues. Germline V gene lookup returns CDR1 SGHTA and CDR2 FQGNSA. The V and J ends lost 2 bases and 0 bases respectively, with 12 bases between them. The CDR3 spells CASSLLPASSTDTQYF. The CDR3 DNA is TGTGCCAGCAGCTTATTACCAGCGTCTAGCACAGATACGCAGTATTTT. Combining the CDR3 with reference TRBV7-2 and TRBJ2-3 gives the whole variable domain GAGVSQSPSNKVTEKGKDVELRCDPISGHTALYWYRQSLGQGLEFLIYFQGNSAPDKSGLPSDRFSAERTGGSVSTLTIQRTQQEDSAVYLCASSLLPASSTDTQYFGPGTRLTVL.

The gene calls are TRBV28 and TRBJ1-2; D perhaps matches TRBD1 (5 bases). V lost 6 bases and J lost 4, with 18 bases in between. Germline V gene sequence: CDR1 MDHEN, CDR2 SYDVKM. The CDR3 runs to 15 residues. The CDR3 loop is CASSLLGRALYGYTF. The CDR3 DNA reads TGTGCCAGCAGCCTCTTGGGCAGGGCCCTCTATGGCTACACCTTC.

This chain connects TRBV27 to TRBJ2-6; D possibly corresponds to TRBD2 (6 bases). This CDR3 contains 15 residues. Per the germline V gene, CDR1 is MNHEY and CDR2 is SMNVEV (reference sequence). V lost 6 bases and J lost 0, with 9 bases in between. CDR3 in amino acids: CASSPTSSGANVLTF. CDR3 DNA sequence: TGTGCCAGCAGCCCGACTAGCTCTGGGGCCAACGTCCTGACTTTC.

The V and J genes are TRBV27 and TRBJ1-1; the D gene is possibly TRBD1 (5 bases). CDR3 length: 17 amino acids. Trimming stripped 0 bases from V and 4 bases from J, with 18 bases between. Germline V gene lookup returns CDR1 MNHEY and CDR2 SMNVEV (reference sequence). CDR3 bases: TGTGCCAGCAGTTTATCTTACCTTCAAGGGGAGGCCACTGAAGCTTTCTTT. Translating gives CASSLSYLQGEATEAFF.

The chain carries TRBV30 and TRBJ1-1; D may be TRBD1 (6 bases). The V end was cut by 2 bases, the J end by 5 bases, with 12 bases between. The length of the CDR3 is 13 residues. Per the germline V gene, CDR1 is GTSNPN and CDR2 is SVGIG (reference sequence). CDR3 DNA: TGTGCCTGGAGTTTACAGGGTGGGACTGAAGCTTTCTTT. As protein: CAWSLQGGTEAFF.

The chain combines TRBV9 with TRBJ2-2; TRBD2 matches 7 bases. With V trimmed by 0 bases and J by 5 bases, 4 bases remained unmatched. The CDR3 loop spans 15 amino acids. Germline V CDR1 and CDR2: SGDLS, YYNGEE. This chain's CDR3 is CASSVANSGTGELFF. DNA of the CDR3: TGTGCCAGCAGCGTAGCAAATAGCGGGACCGGGGAGCTGTTTTTT.

The J gene is TRBJ2-7, the V gene TRBV3-1 (or the pseudogene TRBV3-2); 8 nucleotides match TRBD2. CDR1 is LGHDT and CDR2 is YNNKEL in the germline V gene (reference sequence). With 5 bases clipped from V and 2 bases from J, the junction kept 5 bases outside the gene matches. The CDR3 is made up of 14 amino acids. CDR3 sequence (DNA): TGTGCCAGCAGCTCGGGGCGGGGGGCCTACGAGCAGTACTTC. It yields the protein CASSSGRGAYEQYF.

There are a few counts of this clone. The rearrangement joins TRBV10-1 to TRBJ2-1, with 9 bases lining up with TRBD1. CDR1 WNHNN and CDR2 SYGVQD come from the germline V gene (reference sequence). The CDR3 is 13 amino acids. J was trimmed by 7 bases and V by 8 bases; bases with no gene match: 6. The CDR3 DNA reads TGCGCCAGCGCACAGGGGGCAAGGAATGAGCAGTTCTTC. Residues: CASAQGARNEQFF.

V is TRBV5-1 and J is TRBJ2-1; 7 bases line up with TRBD2. The CDR3 consists of 15 residues. Per germline, CDR1 SGHRS and CDR2 YFSETQ. The V gene end was trimmed by 0 bases and the J gene end by 7 bases; junction bases not matched to a gene: 7. CDR3: CASSLDAGVGNEQFF. CDR3 sequence (DNA): TGCGCCAGCAGCTTGGATGCGGGAGTGGGTAATGAGCAGTTCTTC.

The count of this clone is one. This chain links TRBV5-1 with TRBJ1-1, with D unresolved. Trimming pared 0 bases from V and 1 base from J, leaving 10 bases between. Germline values: CDR1 SGHRS, CDR2 YFSETQ. This CDR3 is built from 15 residues. CDR3 sequence reads: CASSLVGGQNTEAFF. CDR3 in DNA: TGCGCCAGCAGCTTGGTCGGAGGGCAGAACACTGAAGCTTTCTTT.

This chain joins TRBV6-5 and TRBJ1-5; 8 bases agree with TRBD1. The CDR3 covers 14 residues. V was pared by 2 bases and J by 4 bases, with 1 base of the junction left unmatched. CDR1 and CDR2 (germline): MNHEY, SVGAGI. The CDR3 region is CASSYRTGNQPQHF. In nucleotides, the CDR3 is TGTGCCAGCAGTTACCGGACAGGGAATCAGCCCCAGCATTTT.

The chain recombines TRBV6-1 with TRBJ1-6; tentatively, D is TRBD1 (5 bases). Germline V gene lookup returns CDR1 MNHNS and CDR2 SASEGT. The CDR3 runs 15 residues. V dropped 6 bases and J dropped 7 bases, with 16 bases sitting between them. CDR3 region: CASRHGGEGNSPLHF. The CDR3 nucleotides read TGTGCCAGCAGACACGGGGGAGAGGGGAATTCACCCCTCCACTTT.

This clone has just one count. The gene calls are TRBV28 and TRBJ2-7, with a possible D match to TRBD2 (6 bases). This CDR3 region has 12 residues. The V gene's germline CDR1 is MDHEN and CDR2 SYDVKM. The V end lost 2 bases, the J end lost 10 bases, and 12 bases lay between the germline ends. In nucleotides, the CDR3 is TGTGCCAGCAGTTTACAGCGGGTGGCCCAGTACTTC. Encoded protein: CASSLQRVAQYF.

This chain connects TRBV5-1 to TRBJ1-1; the match to TRBD1 covers 7 bases. V gave up 3 bases and J gave up 5 bases; unmatched junction bases: 4. The CDR3 runs to 13 residues. Germline values: CDR1 SGHRS, CDR2 YFSETQ. The CDR3 DNA reads as TGCGCCAGCAGCTACCCAGGGGGTACTGAAGCTTTCTTT. This encodes CASSYPGGTEAFF.

V usage is TRBV2 and J usage is TRBJ2-2; D possibly corresponds to TRBD2 (6 bases). There are 14 residues in the CDR3. Trimming left V 10 bases short and J 8 bases short, with 20 bases between. Germline values: CDR1 SNHLY, CDR2 FYNNEI. The CDR3 nucleotides read TGTGCCACAGTAGCGACGGGAGCGGCGGGGGAGCTGTTTTTT. It specifies CATVATGAAGELFF.

This clone has a single count. The chain carries TRBV6-6 and TRBJ1-2; D remains ambiguous. CDR1 MNHNY and CDR2 SVGAGI come from the germline V gene (reference sequence). V was trimmed by 5 bases and J by 6 bases, leaving 13 bases between them. The CDR3 loop spans 13 amino acids. For the CDR3, the DNA is TGTGCCAGCAGTACCCAGAGACGGGATGGCTACACCTTC. This sequence encodes CASSTQRRDGYTF.

The chain combines TRBV5-5 with TRBJ2-5; D not resolved. Trimming removed 4 bases from V and 1 base from J, with 8 bases in between. There are 13 residues in the CDR3. Per the germline V gene, CDR1 is SGHKS and CDR2 is YYEKEE (reference sequence). The CDR3 loop is CASSPSPQETQYF. The CDR3 DNA sequence: TGTGCCAGCAGCCCTTCTCCCCAAGAGACCCAGTACTTC.

V is TRBV19 and J is TRBJ1-1; tentatively, D is TRBD1 (5 bases). The germline CDR1 and CDR2 sequences are LNHDA and SQIVND (reference sequence). CDR3 length: 13 amino acids. V lost 7 bases and J 1 base, leaving 10 bases between the germline ends. CDR3 coding DNA: TGTGCCAGTACTGCCAGGGCGAACACTGAAGCTTTCTTT. Its protein is CASTARANTEAFF.

This clone showed up just once. This sequence joins TRBV6-6 and TRBJ2-1, with D maybe TRBD2 (6 bases). The V gene lost 5 bases and the J gene lost 1 base, with 15 bases spanning the gap. Germline values: CDR1 MNHNY, CDR2 SVGAGI (reference sequence). CDR3 size: 16 residues. CDR3 protein: CASSQVAVPSYNEQFF. CDR3 DNA: TGTGCCAGCAGTCAAGTAGCGGTACCTTCCTACAATGAGCAGTTCTTC.

This clone was detected a few times. The rearrangement joins TRBV20-1 to TRBJ1-2, with TRBD1 matching 8 bases. J lost 7 bases, V lost 3 bases, and 7 bases had no gene match. The length of the CDR3 is 13 residues. Germline V gives CDR1 DFQATT, CDR2 SNEGSKA (reference sequence). For the CDR3, the DNA is TGCAGTGCTAGTCCAGGGGGCGCGCGTGGCTACACCTTC. As protein: CSASPGGARGYTF.